Each of the 5 T cell receptor beta chains below was sequenced from the same sample in a study of CD8 T cells in Susac syndrome. It was with random hexamers that 0.5 to 1 ug RNA was reverse transcribed. In TCRdb, the immunoSEQ multiplex PCR reads were re-called with MiXCR into one record per CDR3 protein. The sample comprises about 160,000 distinct CDR3 sequences, around 95% of which are singletons, and around 0.12% rests with the top ten. Input material: CD4+ T cells from PBMCs. The receptors derive from a human donor with Susac syndrome.

This sequence joins TRBV9 and TRBJ1-1; D not certain. CDR3 length: 14 residues. Trimming cost V 0 bases and J 0 bases, with 6 bases left between them. CDR1 and CDR2 from the germline V gene are SGDLS and YYNGEE. The CDR3: CASSVGWMNTEAFF. In nucleotides, the CDR3 is TGTGCCAGCAGCGTAGGGTGGATGAACACTGAAGCTTTCTTT.

The rearrangement uses TRBV15 and TRBJ1-2, with D maybe TRBD1 (6 bases). Germline CDR1 reads LNHNV; CDR2 reads YYDKDF (reference sequence). Trimming stripped 5 bases from V and 1 base from J, with 11 bases between. This CDR3 is 14 amino acids long. The CDR3 bases are TGTGCCACCAGCCTCAACAGGGTTAACTATGGCTACACCTTC. Its protein product is CATSLNRVNYGYTF.

The chain is built from TRBV24-1 and TRBJ2-1; TRBD2 matches 9 bases. Germline assignment: CDR1 KGHDR and CDR2 SFDVKD. Trimming cost V 4 bases and J 1 base; bases outside gene matches: 4. This CDR3 is 16 amino acids long. CDR3 protein: CATSEPSGGSYNEQFF. CDR3 DNA sequence: TGTGCCACCAGTGAGCCCAGCGGGGGGTCCTACAATGAGCAGTTCTTC.

The chain couples TRBV4-3 to TRBJ2-6; D may be TRBD1 (5 bases). Between the trimmed V and J ends, which lost 0 bases and 0 bases, there was a span of 9 bases. In germline, CDR1 is LGHNA, CDR2 YSLEER. The CDR3 covers 17 residues. The CDR3 is CASSQDGARSGANVLTF. DNA for the CDR3: TGCGCCAGCAGCCAAGATGGGGCCCGCTCTGGGGCCAACGTCCTGACTTTC.

The CDR3 DNA sequence: TGTGCCTGGAGACTAGCGGGAGGTGGGACCCAGTACTTC. Translating it yields CAWRLAGGGTQYF. The chain has TRBV30 and TRBJ2-5; TRBD2 aligns across 12 bases. The CDR3 is 13 residues long. V trimming: 3 bases; J trimming: 7 bases; junction bases outside the gene matches: 3. Germline lookup yields CDR1 GTSNPN and CDR2 SVGIG (reference sequence).